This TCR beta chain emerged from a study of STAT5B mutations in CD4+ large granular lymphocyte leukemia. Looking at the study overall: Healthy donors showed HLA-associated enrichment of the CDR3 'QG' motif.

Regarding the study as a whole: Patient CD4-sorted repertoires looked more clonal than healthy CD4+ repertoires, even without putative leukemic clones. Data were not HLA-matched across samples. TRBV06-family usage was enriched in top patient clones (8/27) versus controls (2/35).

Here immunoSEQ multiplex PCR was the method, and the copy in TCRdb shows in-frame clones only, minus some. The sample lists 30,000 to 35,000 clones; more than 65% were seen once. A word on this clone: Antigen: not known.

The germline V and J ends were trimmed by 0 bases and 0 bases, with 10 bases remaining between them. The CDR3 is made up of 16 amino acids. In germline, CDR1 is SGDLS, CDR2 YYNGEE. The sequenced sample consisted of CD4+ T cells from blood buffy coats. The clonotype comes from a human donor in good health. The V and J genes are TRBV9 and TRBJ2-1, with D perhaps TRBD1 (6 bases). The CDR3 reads CASSVVLGGSYNEQFF. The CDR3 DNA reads TGTGCCAGCAGCGTAGTCCTAGGGGGCTCCTACAATGAGCAGTTCTTC. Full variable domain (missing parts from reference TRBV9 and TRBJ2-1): DSGVTQTPKHLITATGQRVTLRCSPRSGDLSVYWYQQSLDQGLQFLIQYYNGEERAKGNILERFSAQQFPDLHSELNLSSLELGDSALYFCASSVVLGGSYNEQFFGPGTRLTVL.